This T cell receptor beta chain was retrieved from a study of cytomegalovirus exposure and HLA in healthy donors. Overall study findings and caveats: The study listed under 200 cytomegalovirus-associated TCR beta chains. Reported performance of the classifier showed diagnosis of cytomegalovirus status with high specificity and sensitivity.

Use of 60 Vbeta and 13 Jbeta primers characterized the PCR. This table comes from immunoSEQ multiplex PCR, and its TCRdb copy is limited to in-frame clones, with some not included. Of 200,000 or so clones listed, 87% are singletons. With regard to this clone: What it recognizes is unknown.

V lost 2 bases, J lost 2 bases, and 10 bases stayed unmatched. The CDR3 is 17 amino acids. Germline CDR1 ENHRY, CDR2 SYGVKD. The chain recombines TRBV10-3 with TRBJ2-7; 9 nucleotides agree with TRBD2. The material sequenced was PBMCs. The receptor comes from a girl under three years old in good health and CMV-seronegative. The CDR3 here is CAISETLLAGTPYEQYF. In DNA form, the CDR3 reads TGTGCCATCAGTGAGACGCTGCTAGCGGGAACCCCCTACGAGCAGTACTTC.